The 20 T cell receptor beta chains below come from one sample, sequenced in a study of control samples from healthy donors and cancer patients. Some clones are missing from TCRdb's copy, which holds only in-frame ones; the method was immunoSEQ multiplex PCR. The sample records under 140,000 clones, around 87% being singletons. The sample comprised PBMCs. The receptor set was obtained from a woman aged 55-69 years with lung cancer.

This chain links TRBV12-5 with TRBJ1-5; perhaps TRBD1 as D (5 bases). Trimming removed 5 bases from V and 2 bases from J, with 10 bases in between. Germline V gives CDR1 LGHNT, CDR2 FRNRAP. The CDR3 sequence is 14 residues long. DNA of the CDR3: TGTGCTAGTGGTCCGGGACTAGGCAATCAGCCCCAGCATTTT. This encodes CASGPGLGNQPQHF.

V is TRBV29-1 and J is TRBJ1-1; possibly TRBD1 for D (5 bases). Germline V lookup: CDR1 SQVTM, CDR2 ANQGSEA. This CDR3 region has 13 residues. V lost 8 bases, J lost 6 bases, and 19 bases lay in between. The CDR3 loop is CSSLGGGGSEAFF. CDR3 nucleotide sequence: TGCAGCTCCCTCGGCGGGGGAGGGTCTGAAGCTTTCTTT. Filled out from reference TRBV29-1 and TRBJ1-1, the complete variable domain reads SAVISQKPSRDICQRGTSLTIQCQVDSQVTMMFWYRQQPGQSLTLIATANQGSEATYESGFVIDKFPISRPNLTFSTLTVSNMSPEDSSIYLCSSLGGGGSEAFFGQGTRLTVV.

V usage is TRBV28 and J usage is TRBJ1-4; D remains ambiguous. The CDR3 loop spans 17 amino acids. CDR1 MDHEN and CDR2 SYDVKM come from the germline V gene. Trimming shortened V by 5 bases and J by 0 bases, and 16 bases separated the two germline ends. CDR3 sequence: CASSLPVIGATNEKLFF. The DNA of the CDR3 is TGTGCCAGCAGTCTACCGGTTATTGGGGCAACTAATGAAAAACTGTTTTTT.

V gene TRBV7-3 combines with J gene TRBJ2-3, with D uncertain. Trimming removed 0 bases at V and 5 bases at J, with 6 bases between. The CDR3 runs 13 residues. In germline, CDR1 is SGHTA, CDR2 FQGTGA. The CDR3 DNA is TGTGCCAGCAGCTTAACCGTACAAGATACGCAGTATTTT. As protein: CASSLTVQDTQYF.

The chain uses TRBV6-2 or TRBV6-3 and TRBJ2-7; 8 nucleotides match TRBD1. J gave up 3 bases and V 2 bases, and 6 bases lay outside the gene matches. This CDR3 spans 15 amino acids. Germline values: CDR1 MNHEY, CDR2 SVGEGT. The CDR3 protein is CASSYADRVSYEQYF. CDR3 nucleotides: TGTGCCAGCAGTTACGCGGACAGGGTCAGCTACGAGCAGTACTTC.

This rearrangement joins TRBV6-6 to TRBJ2-7; TRBD1 agrees at 9 bases. CDR1 is MNHNY and CDR2 is SVGAGI in the germline V gene (reference sequence). The J segment lost 0 bases and the V segment lost 6 bases, leaving 6 bases of the junction unmatched. CDR3 length equals 15 residues. The CDR3 nucleotides are TGTGCCAGCAGCAGACAGGGGGAGGCCTCCTACGAGCAGTACTTC. Protein sequence: CASSRQGEASYEQYF.

In its sample, this clone was seen once. The chain has TRBV6-5 and TRBJ1-1; 7 bases align to TRBD1. Germline V CDR1 and CDR2: MNHEY, SVGAGI. With V trimmed by 2 bases and J by 2 bases, 8 bases remained unmatched. This CDR3 is 16 amino acids long. The CDR3 DNA is TGTGCCAGCAGTTACATTACAGGGGATGGAAACACTGAAGCTTTCTTT. It encodes CASSYITGDGNTEAFF.

The chain links TRBV5-1 to TRBJ1-3; D is perhaps TRBD1 (6 bases). Per germline, CDR1 SGHRS and CDR2 YFSETQ. This CDR3 comprises 17 residues. Between the trimmed V and J ends, which lost 0 bases and 0 bases, there was a span of 13 bases. The CDR3: CASSLVLGAYSGNTIYF. Here the CDR3 DNA reads TGCGCCAGCAGCTTGGTTCTGGGGGCCTACTCTGGAAACACCATATATTTT.

This chain connects TRBV7-9 to TRBJ2-5; TRBD1 aligns across 9 bases. The trim removed 5 bases at V and 4 bases at J, leaving 11 bases unmatched. Germline CDR1 SEHNR, CDR2 FQNEAQ (reference sequence). This CDR3 is built from 16 residues. CDR3 sequence: CASSPQGAVFRETQYF. The DNA of the CDR3 is TGTGCCAGCAGCCCACAGGGGGCCGTATTTCGAGAGACCCAGTACTTC.

The J gene is TRBJ2-7, the V gene TRBV6-6; 9 bases map to TRBD2. V was clipped by 6 bases and J by 4 bases; unmatched bases: 7. The germline V gene has CDR1 MNHNY and CDR2 SVGAGI (reference sequence). This CDR3 has 14 amino acids. The CDR3 nucleotides read TGTGCCAGCAGCTCTAGCGGGAACGAATACGAGCAGTACTTC. Translating gives CASSSSGNEYEQYF.

Points on this clone: The identical CDR3 is also encoded by other nucleotide sequences in the sample. The chain joins TRBV5-1 to TRBJ1-4; a weak D match, TRBD1 (5 bases). The CDR3 has 14 amino acids. The germline gives CDR1 SGHRS, CDR2 YFSETQ. The V end lost 0 bases, the J end lost 5 bases, and 8 bases lay between the germline ends. The CDR3 sequence is CASSLGQRNEKLFF. In DNA form, the CDR3 reads TGCGCCAGCAGCTTGGGACAGCGAAATGAAAAACTGTTTTTT.

The rearrangement uses TRBV19 and TRBJ2-4, with 7 nucleotides matching TRBD1. Germline loops: CDR1 LNHDA, CDR2 SQIVND (reference sequence). The CDR3 covers 16 residues. Losses at the gene ends were 3 bases for V and 10 bases for J; bases not matched to a gene: 15. The CDR3 here is CASSIPLTGQTRIQYF. For the CDR3, the DNA is TGTGCCAGTAGTATCCCCCTTACGGGACAGACGCGGATTCAGTACTTC.

In this sample, this clone turned up once. The chain is built from TRBV5-5 and TRBJ1-3; D is uncertain. The CDR3 is 15 amino acids. CDR1 SGHKS and CDR2 YYEKEE come from the germline V gene (reference sequence). Between the trimmed V and J ends, which lost 5 bases and 0 bases, there was a span of 12 bases. The CDR3: CASRLELSSGNTIYF. CDR3 in DNA: TGTGCCAGCAGGTTAGAATTGAGCTCTGGAAACACCATATATTTT. The complete variable domain, with remaining parts taken from reference TRBV5-5 and TRBJ1-3, reads DAGVTQSPTHLIKTRGQQVTLRCSPISGHKSVSWYQQVLGQGPQFIFQYYEKEERGRGNFPDRFSARQFPNYSSELNVNALLLGDSALYLCASRLELSSGNTIYFGEGSWLTVV.

The chain is built from TRBV10-3 and TRBJ1-1, with D possibly being TRBD1 (5 bases). Trimming cost V 7 bases and J 1 base, with 10 bases left between them. Germline V CDR1 and CDR2: ENHRY, SYGVKD. The CDR3 totals 13 residues. CDR3 bases: TGTGCCATCACCCCAGACAGGAACACTGAAGCTTTCTTT. Its translation: CAITPDRNTEAFF.

This chain joins TRBV7-2 and TRBJ2-7, with D uncertain. Germline V CDR1 and CDR2: SGHTA, FQGNSA. The CDR3 is made up of 14 amino acids. Trimming removed 5 bases at V and 0 bases at J, with 11 bases between. The CDR3 DNA sequence: TGTGCCAGCAGCCTTGCCCATAGCTCCTACGAGCAGTACTTC. It codes for CASSLAHSSYEQYF.

The V gene is TRBV30, the J gene TRBJ1-4; D is undetermined. V shed 0 bases and J shed 7 bases, with 9 bases lying between them. This CDR3 region has 13 residues. CDR1 GTSNPN and CDR2 SVGIG come from the germline V gene (reference sequence). The CDR3 nucleotides are TGTGCCTGGAGTGTACCCGGGGTTGAAAAACTGTTTTTT. This encodes CAWSVPGVEKLFF.

The genes are TRBV29-1 and TRBJ1-1, with D maybe TRBD1 (5 bases). Deletions cut 3 bases from V and 1 base from J, with 12 bases between. The CDR3 is made up of 14 amino acids. The germline gives CDR1 SQVTM, CDR2 ANQGSEA. The CDR3 DNA reads TGCAGCGTTGATGTAGGGACTACGAACACTGAAGCTTTCTTT. This encodes CSVDVGTTNTEAFF.

This chain joins TRBV7-9 and TRBJ2-4; D unclear. Per the germline V gene, CDR1 is SEHNR and CDR2 is FQNEAQ (reference sequence). V lost 5 bases, J lost 0 bases, and 11 bases lay in between. The CDR3 covers 15 residues. The DNA of the CDR3 is TGTGCCAGCAGCCCTCCCCTACTAGCCAAAAACATTCAGTACTTC. As protein: CASSPPLLAKNIQYF.

The CDR3 region is CASSLLGGRSEQYF. CDR3 nucleotide sequence: TGTGCCAGCAGCTTACTGGGAGGACGGTCCGAGCAGTACTTC. The chain is built from TRBV7-9 and TRBJ2-7, with a tentative D call TRBD2 (6 bases). Germline V lookup: CDR1 SEHNR, CDR2 FQNEAQ (reference sequence). V was pared by 2 bases and J by 6 bases, with 14 bases between. The CDR3 loop spans 14 amino acids.

Concerning this clone: The same CDR3 is also encoded by other DNA sequences in this sample. V usage is TRBV19 and J usage is TRBJ1-2; D unresolved. CDR1 is LNHDA, CDR2 SQIVND, per germline (reference sequence). V dropped 3 bases and J dropped 2 bases, with 7 bases sitting between them. This CDR3 contains 13 residues. CDR3: CASSIGRNYGYTF. CDR3 sequence (DNA): TGTGCCAGTAGTATCGGACGGAACTATGGCTACACCTTC.